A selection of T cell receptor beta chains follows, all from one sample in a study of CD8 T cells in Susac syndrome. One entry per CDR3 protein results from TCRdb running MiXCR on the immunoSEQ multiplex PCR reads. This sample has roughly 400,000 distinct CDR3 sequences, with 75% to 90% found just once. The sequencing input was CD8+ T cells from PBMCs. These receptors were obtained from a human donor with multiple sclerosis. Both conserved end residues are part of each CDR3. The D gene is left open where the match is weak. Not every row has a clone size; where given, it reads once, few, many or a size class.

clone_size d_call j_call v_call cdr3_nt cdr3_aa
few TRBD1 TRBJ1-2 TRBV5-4 TGTGCCAGCAGCTTGGAGGGACAGCACTATGGCTACACCTTC CASSLEGQHYGYTF
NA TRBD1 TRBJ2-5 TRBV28 TGTGCCAGCAGTTTCGGACAGGTTGTGGAAGAGACCCAGTACTTC CASSFGQVVEETQYF
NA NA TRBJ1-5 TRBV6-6 TGTGCCAGCAGCCCGACGGAAAGTAATCAGCCCCAGCATTTT CASSPTESNQPQHF
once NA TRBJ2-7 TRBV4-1 TGCGCCAGCAGCCAAGATGGGTCTCCGGATAGCTCCTACGAGCAGTACTTC CASSQDGSPDSSYEQYF
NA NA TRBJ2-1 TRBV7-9 TGTGCCAGCAGCTTAGTAGGGGACCCCGACAATGAGCAGTTCTTC CASSLVGDPDNEQFF
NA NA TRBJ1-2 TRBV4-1 TGCGCCAGCAGCCAAGGAACGTTGGCGCTAGACTATGGCTACACCTTC CASSQGTLALDYGYTF
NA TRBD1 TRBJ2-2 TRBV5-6 TGTGCCAGCAGCTTGGCAGAGTTTGTGACAGGGGCCTTGAACACCGGGGAGCTGTTTTTT CASSLAEFVTGALNTGELFF
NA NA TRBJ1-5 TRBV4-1 TGCGCCAGCAGCTGGGATTTCAATCAGCCCCAGCATTTT CASSWDFNQPQHF
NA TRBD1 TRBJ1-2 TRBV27 TGTGCCAGCAGTCCTCAGGGACAGGGACCATATGGCTACACCTTC CASSPQGQGPYGYTF
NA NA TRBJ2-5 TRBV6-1 TGTGCCAGCAGTGAAGCGTGGCACCAAGGATTGGGGGAGACCCAGTACTTC CASSEAWHQGLGETQYF
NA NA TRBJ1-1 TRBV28 TGTGCCAGCAGTTTATTATCGGAGAACACTGAAGCTTTCTTT CASSLLSENTEAFF
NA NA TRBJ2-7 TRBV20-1 TGCAGTGCTAGGGTCCACACCAACTCCTACGAGCAGTACTTC CSARVHTNSYEQYF
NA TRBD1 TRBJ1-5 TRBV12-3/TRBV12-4 TGTGCCAGCAGTCCTTTGGACAGGGATCAGCCCCAGCATTTT CASSPLDRDQPQHF
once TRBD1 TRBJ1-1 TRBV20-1 TGCAGTGCCCCCAGGGGGAATTGGAACACTGAAGCTTTCTTT CSAPRGNWNTEAFF
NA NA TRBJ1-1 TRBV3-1 TGTGCCAGCAGCCTCCGACAGTTGAACACTGAAGCTTTCTTT CASSLRQLNTEAFF
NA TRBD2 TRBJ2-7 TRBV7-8 TGTGCCAGCAGCCTTAAGCCACCTCACAAACATACGCGGGAGAAGGACTACGAGCAGTACTTC CASSLKPPHKHTREKDYEQYF
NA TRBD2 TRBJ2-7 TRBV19 TGTGCCAGTAGCCGACTAGCCGAAACCTACGAGCAGTACTTC CASSRLAETYEQYF
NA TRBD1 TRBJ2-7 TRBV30 TGTGCCTGGAGTGGTTTTAAGGACAGGGGGTACGAGCAGTACTTC CAWSGFKDRGYEQYF
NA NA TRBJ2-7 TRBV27 TGTGCCAGCAGTTTTGGGGGGAACTCCTACGAGCAGTACTTC CASSFGGNSYEQYF